This TCR beta chain was identified in a study of Graves' ophthalmopathy and Graves' hyperthyroidism. Amplification targeted the TCR beta CDR3 regions, with RNA transcripts as the source material. RT-PCR was first run with HTBI primers, then multiplex PCR in a second round. Each CDR3 protein gets one entry after TCRdb re-called the multiplex PCR reads with MiXCR. Found here are hundreds of thousands of distinct CDR3 sequences, roughly 41% of them singletons; the top ten hold about 40%. Study conclusions and caveats: Blood contained most expanded thyroid clonotypes exceeding 0.001 frequency.

With 0 bases removed from V and 2 bases from J, the gap between germline ends came to 11 bases. CDR1 SGDLS and CDR2 YYNGEE come from the germline V gene. The CDR3 runs 15 residues. Notes on this clonotype: Its antigen is unidentified.

A duration under 3 months, NOSPECS ≥4, CAS ≥3 and moderate-to-severe activity characterized the donors with ophthalmopathy. This chain joins TRBV9 and TRBJ1-2; possibly TRBD1 for D (5 bases). What was sequenced was peripheral blood. The source is an adult man with Graves' ophthalmopathy. CDR3 DNA: TGTGCCAGCAGCGTAGCGGATAGGGGAAACTATGGCTACACCTTC. It specifies CASSVADRGNYGYTF.